This T cell receptor beta chain comes out of a study of a mutant IDH1 vaccine in newly diagnosed glioma. Study details: Participants attended visit V12, the safety follow-up, at week 35, and then attended visit V13 at week 47.

The time point denotes: week 35, safety follow-up. The study gave 300 ug of mutant IDH1 20-mer peptide per vaccine dose, with topical imiquimod. At weeks 1, 3, 5, 7, 11, 15, 19 and 23, patients received a vaccination, eight in all. This clone was detected only a few times. The antigen is not known. The protocol was immunoSEQ multiplex PCR, while the TCRdb copy is restricted to in-frame clones and leaves out a portion. The table has around 70,000 clones, less than 90% seen once. This clonotype was obtained from a man younger than 35 with glioma. The sequencing used PBMCs, collected from a glioma patient whose treatment included an IDH1 peptide vaccine.

The CDR3 nucleotides are TGCGCCAGCAGCCCGGAGAGCGGGAGAAACTATGGCTACACCTTC. It codes for CASSPESGRNYGYTF. The J gene is TRBJ1-2, the V gene TRBV4-1; the D is unclear. The CDR3 loop spans 15 amino acids. Looked up from germline, CDR1 is MGHRA and CDR2 is YSYEKL. Between the trimmed V and J ends, which lost 4 bases and 2 bases, there was a span of 14 bases.